Sequencing of this TCR beta chain was carried out in a study of T-cell memory formation after mild COVID-19. Overall study results and limits: Contracting CD4+ clones were located mainly in CM and EM, and CD8+ clones in EMRA. Second-wave clones reaching peak frequency on day 37 lacked confirmed SARS-CoV-2 specificity.

Employing constant-segment primers, 5'RACE generated TCR alpha and TCR beta cDNA libraries bearing sample barcodes and UMIs. Each CDR3 protein is one row after TCRdb ran MiXCR on the 5' RACE reads. This table has a few hundred thousand distinct CDR3 sequences, approximately 25% appearing once. In its sample, this clonotype was seen a few times. Antigen specificity is unknown. Losses at the gene ends were 6 bases for V and 1 base for J; bases not matched to a gene: 5. Germline loops: CDR1 DFQATT, CDR2 SNEGSKA (reference sequence). The CDR3 sequence is 14 residues long. The source is an adult woman who had mild COVID-19 (a few samples of this study predate the infection). Cell type and time point are not known. What was sequenced was PBMCs or a T cell subset sorted from them (not recorded which). The chain recombines TRBV20-1 with TRBJ2-2; 7 nucleotides agree with TRBD1. In nucleotides, the CDR3 is TGCAGTGCCACCCGACAGGGGAACACCGGGGAGCTGTTTTTT. Translation: CSATRQGNTGELFF.